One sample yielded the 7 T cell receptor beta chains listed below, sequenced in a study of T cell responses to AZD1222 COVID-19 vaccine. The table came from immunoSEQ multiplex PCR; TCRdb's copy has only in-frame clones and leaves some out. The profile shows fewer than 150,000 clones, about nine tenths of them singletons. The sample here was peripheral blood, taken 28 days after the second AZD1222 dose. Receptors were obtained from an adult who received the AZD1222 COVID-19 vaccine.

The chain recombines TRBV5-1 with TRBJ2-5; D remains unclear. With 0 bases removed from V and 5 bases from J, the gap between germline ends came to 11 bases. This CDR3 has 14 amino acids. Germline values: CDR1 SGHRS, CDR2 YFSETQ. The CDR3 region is CASSLGGPQETQYF. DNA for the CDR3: TGCGCCAGCAGCTTGGGGGGTCCCCAGGAGACCCAGTACTTC.

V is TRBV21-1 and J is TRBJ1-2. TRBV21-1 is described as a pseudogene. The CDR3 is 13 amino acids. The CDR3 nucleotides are TGTGCCAGCAACGGTGATGTTGTACATGGCTACACCTTC. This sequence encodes CASNGDVVHGYTF.

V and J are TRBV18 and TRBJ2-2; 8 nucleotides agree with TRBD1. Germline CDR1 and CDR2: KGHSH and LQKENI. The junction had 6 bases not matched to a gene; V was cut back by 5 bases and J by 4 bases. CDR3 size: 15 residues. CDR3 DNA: TGTGCCAGCTCAACGCGGACAGGGCCCACCGGGGAGCTGTTTTTT. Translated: CASSTRTGPTGELFF.

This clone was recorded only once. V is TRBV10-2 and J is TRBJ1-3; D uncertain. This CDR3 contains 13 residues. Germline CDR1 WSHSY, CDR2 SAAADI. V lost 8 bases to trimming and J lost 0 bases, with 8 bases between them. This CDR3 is CASSPSSGNTIYF. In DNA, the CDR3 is TGCGCCAGCTCGCCGTCCTCTGGAAACACCATATATTTT.

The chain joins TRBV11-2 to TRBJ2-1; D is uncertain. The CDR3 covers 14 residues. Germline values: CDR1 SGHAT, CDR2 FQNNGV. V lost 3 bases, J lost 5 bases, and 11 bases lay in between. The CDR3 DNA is TGTGCCAGCAGCTTGTCCCTGTTAAACAATGAGCAGTTCTTC. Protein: CASSLSLLNNEQFF.

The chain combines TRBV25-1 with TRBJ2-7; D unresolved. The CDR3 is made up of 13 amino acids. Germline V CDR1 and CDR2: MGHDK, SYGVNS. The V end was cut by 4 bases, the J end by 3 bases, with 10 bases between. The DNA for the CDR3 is TGTGCCAGCAGTGCTCGGGTGGGCTACGAGCAGTACTTC. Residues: CASSARVGYEQYF.

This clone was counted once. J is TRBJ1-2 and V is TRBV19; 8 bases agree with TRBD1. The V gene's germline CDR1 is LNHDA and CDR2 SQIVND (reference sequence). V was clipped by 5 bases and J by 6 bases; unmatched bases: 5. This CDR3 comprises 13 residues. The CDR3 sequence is CASSWDRLDGYTF. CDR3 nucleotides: TGTGCCAGTAGTTGGGACAGGCTGGATGGCTACACCTTC.